This T cell receptor (beta chain) is from a study of cytomegalovirus exposure and HLA in healthy donors (TCRdb year 2017). About the full investigation: An earlier analysis of approximately 640 of the donors reported approximately 290 Gb of sequence data and 117 million unique TCR beta sequences from roughly 180 million T cells. An early release that covered approximately 600 HLA-typed donors contained 300 to 350 gigabases of sequencing data and 65 million to 100 million unique TCR sequences. Among the approximately 400 genotyped donors, 81% belonged to the genetic ancestry cluster associated with self-reported Caucasian donors. The study was designed to test whether signatures of past pathogen exposure could be identified by cataloging public T cell receptors. The study profiled the T cell repertoires of under 850 subjects by immunosequencing and related them to cytomegalovirus serostatus. In addition to the first cohort of 666 subjects, a separate validation cohort of 120 different subjects was used. The study combined high-throughput TCR immunosequencing, statistical association of individual TCRs with disease status, and machine learning to predict cytomegalovirus infection status. To study patterns of TCR occurrence, a later analysis re-analyzed previously published TCR beta repertoires from several hundred donors and added high-resolution HLA genotyping. The later analysis used no new phenotypic data to find candidate immune exposures, relying instead on TCR beta sequences and their occurrence across donors. To decide whether each TCR beta V gene segment behaved as functional or pseudogenic, an earlier analysis of 587 of the donors relied on high-throughput TCR beta sequencing. Alongside the repertoire data, information on donor age, sex, ethnicity and CMV serostatus was compiled. A later genetic analysis used genome-wide SNP genotypes for about 65% of the 666 donors, treating that subset as a discovery cohort. All discovery cohort repertoires had been generated using a single sequencing platform. Both class I and class II loci were covered by HLA typing, at four-digit resolution. The number of typed donors differed by locus: roughly 620-640 for A, B, C, DRB1 and DQB1; approximately 520 for DQA1; 606 for DPA1; and around 490 for DPB1. Roughly 5 DR-DQ haplotypes were handled as single units for association and clustering, since linkage in the cohort was strong. Among roughly 370 genotyped donors of the cohort, an average of approximately 230,000 unique TCR beta nucleotide sequences were sequenced per donor, roughly 18% of them non-productive.

On the study overall, not on this receptor specifically: In a later analysis, TCR association rates were found to vary across HLA loci, with the most associated TCRs seen for DRB1 alleles and the fewest for HLA-C alleles. Because counts were too low, more than 15 rarely observed V segments, including chromosome 9 orphons, were excluded from the earlier analysis of fewer than 650 of the donors. The only immune exposure information available for the cohort was CMV serostatus. In an earlier analysis of more than 500 of the donors, most TCR beta V segments appeared in productive rearrangements about 90% or about 30% of the time, broadly matching IMGT annotations. Correlated functional status among segregating V segments might be attributable to linkage disequilibrium, but an unknown experimental factor could not be ruled out. Cytomegalovirus status was reported to be diagnosed by the classifier with high specificity and sensitivity in both the original and validation cohorts. Three of the identified cytomegalovirus-associated TCR beta chains were confirmed in vitro to be specific for cytomegalovirus antigens. A cluster of highly shared sequence variants was judged likely to represent a technical artifact of the sequencing pipeline. Roughly uniform sequencing depth across donors was assumed in presence/absence analyses, although this assumption may not hold. Because HLA typing was missing for some donors at each locus, association tests included only the typed subset. While some public TCRs were present in many individuals, most TCR sequences turned up only very rarely across donors. An association between a missense DCLRE1C variant and V-gene and J-gene trimming of TCR beta chains was found in a later genetic analysis and replicated in an independent cohort. A later analysis associated 15,000 to 20,000 TCR beta sequences with specific HLA alleles at a false discovery rate of 0.05. In this cohort, only TCR beta chains were sequenced, and detectable features were limited by the absence of alpha or paired-chain data. The authors suggested that the approach could potentially be generalized to other disease states and immunological phenotypes. Compared with the approximately 670-donor mean, donors in an Asian-associated ancestry cluster had fewer N-insertions in productive TCRs, according to a later genetic analysis. Because the 87-base-pair reads could not distinguish some IMGT-functional V segments, including TRBV6-2 and TRBV6-3, those segments were excluded. When HLA alleles, especially DR and DQ, strongly co-occurred, TCR associations were difficult to assign to individual alleles. According to a later analysis, parvovirus B19, influenza, CMV and Epstein-Barr virus appeared linked to several top co-occurrence clusters. The study listed 150 to 200 TCR beta chains as associated with cytomegalovirus. A further reported finding was that TCR beta sequences accurately predicted the HLA-A and HLA-B alleles for most subjects in the first cohort. In a later analysis, HLA-associated TCR beta chains were found to be more clonally expanded and to have lower generation probabilities than equally common non-associated chains. A later analysis found that most CMV-associated TCR beta chains appeared HLA-restricted, with HLA associations seemingly driven largely by CMV exposure.

Libraries came from the immunoSEQ multiplex PCR assay. For the multiplex PCR, a mixture combining 60 forward primers for TCR Vbeta segments and 13 reverse primers for TCR Jbeta segments was used. The CDR3 region of rearranged TCR beta genes was amplified from genomic DNA by a multiplex PCR assay. The amplified TCR beta libraries were sequenced on the Illumina HiSeq System as 87-base-pair reads. In the original analysis: In a later analysis, roughly 80 million unique TCR beta chains were counted across the roughly 670 repertoires, and roughly 11 million of these chains were shared by at least two donors. A nearest-neighbor algorithm error-corrected the raw reads and collapsed the reads into unique sequences, merging closely related sequences to remove PCR and sequencing errors. Alignment of CDR3 sequences to IMGT reference sequences was used to assign V, D and J gene segments. For a sequence to be retained, a match of at least six nucleotides was required to both a V gene segment and a J gene segment. Rearrangements were classified as productive when the CDR3 lacked stop codons and remained in frame with V and J, and all other rearrangements were classified as non-productive. Following IMGT convention, CDR3 was defined as the stretch from the second conserved V-encoded cysteine up to the conserved J-encoded phenylalanine. Sequences without an unambiguous match to a single V gene segment were excluded from the earlier analysis of several hundred of the donors. In an earlier analysis of some 590 of the donors, a V segment was called functional when productive rearrangements were above 56.7%, and segregating when the standard deviation between donors exceeded 5%. A statistical classification framework was developed to diagnose cytomegalovirus status using the catalog of TCR beta chain sequences. In a later analysis, TCR nucleotide sequences were compared against IMGT/GENE-DB human TR gene sequences so that V and J genes could be assigned. In a later analysis, CDR3 sequences and most-parsimonious VDJ recombination scenarios were assigned using the TCRdist pipeline. In a later analysis, each TCR beta chain was defined by its CDR3 amino acid sequence together with its V-gene family, and reads without a unique V-gene family were excluded. In a later analysis, approximately 590 highly shared, low-generation-probability nucleotide sequences were removed to address suspected cross-contamination and a sequencing artifact. For each public chain, a later analysis derived a clonal expansion index from normalized ranks of inferred template counts within each repertoire. In a later analysis, generation probabilities were computed with a VDJ recombination model fitted to out-of-frame rearrangements, and the resulting probabilities were checked against IGoR. A later analysis scored TCR-TCR, TCR-HLA and TCR-CMV co-occurrence with hypergeometric tests, applying a repertoire-size bias correction to TCR pairs. To estimate false discovery rates, a later analysis permuted the HLA or CMV assignments 20 times. In a later analysis, co-occurring TCRs were grouped using DBSCAN, with TCRdist sequence similarity added in when clustering inside HLA-allele-positive subsets. Co-occurrence clustering excluded repertoires with fewer than 30,000 or more than 120,000 public chains, plus five with anomalous nucleotide sharing. TCRdb limited this immuneACCESS table to in-frame rearrangements with V and J called. A share of clones is missing; checked studies link under half to unresolved V genes, and the rest is unexplained. The V and J calls and the clone size are those of that table, but D and trimming were determined from the DNA. Recorded for this sample are about 78,000 clones; 65% to 80% of them occurred a single time. Of the sample, 11% falls within the top ten clones.

The CDR3 covers 16 residues, taking in both the cysteine and the phenylalanine. Kept here is only the CDR3 DNA, which spans 48 bases and is read in frame from base 1. The germline V gene (reference sequence) yields MNHEY for CDR1 and SMNVEV for CDR2. Trimming costs V 5 bases and J 0 bases, and their ends lie 11 bases apart. In total, about 650 healthy bone marrow donors made up the cohort. All cohort members were sampled while nominally healthy, although unrecorded immune exposures were likely present. The donor tested CMV seropositive and was one of the 289 seropositive cohort members. A peripheral blood sample was collected from each donor, and TCR beta sequencing was performed on peripheral blood mononuclear cells. Genomic DNA extraction from the blood cell samples was performed with the Qiagen DNeasy Blood Extraction Kit. Concerning this clone itself: There is no known antigen for this receptor. No quality values exist for individual bases; no much larger clone is one base distant.

Sequencing was performed on PBMCs. The sequence was collected from a middle-aged woman in good health and CMV-seropositive. This chain is built from TRBV27 and TRBJ2-6, with TRBD2 as a weak D call on 6 bases. Read as DNA, the sequence is TGTGCCAGCAGTCGTAGCGGTAGCTCTGGGGCCAACGTCCTGACTTTC. It is translated as CASSRSGSSGANVLTF.